The clone carrying this TCR beta chain appeared a few times. Its antigen is as yet unknown. The data were taken from a study of cytomegalovirus exposure and HLA in healthy donors. In the study overall: Among the roughly 370 genotyped donors, just over 80% were placed in the Caucasian-associated ancestry cluster.

CDR3 length: 13 amino acids. Germline V CDR1 and CDR2: SQVTM, ANQGSEA. The V and J ends lost 6 bases and 7 bases, in that order; junction bases with no gene match: 11. PCR employed 60 Vbeta and 13 Jbeta primers. The assay was immunoSEQ multiplex PCR, and TCRdb's table has in-frame clones only and misses some. The profile shows about 82,000 clones, 55% to 70% of them singletons. Whole-study findings and limits: Highly shared variants forming one cluster were likely a sequencing artifact.

This clonotype was sampled from a woman in her fifties or sixties in good health and CMV-seropositive. What was sequenced was PBMCs. This chain joins TRBV29-1 and TRBJ1-2, with 7 nucleotides matching TRBD1. CDR3 residues: CSVGRDSLSGYTF. CDR3 sequence (DNA): TGCAGCGTCGGCCGGGACAGCCTTTCTGGCTACACCTTC.